These 28 T cell receptor beta chains came from one sample sequenced in a study of blood T cell repertoires in COVID-19. Measured with immunoSEQ multiplex PCR; TCRdb has only the in-frame clones, and not every one. The sample lists 77,000 or so clones, about 90% occurring once. Sequences were obtained from peripheral blood. All receptors come from a man between 50 and 59 years old with active COVID-19.

This clone was detected once. The chain joins TRBV2 to TRBJ2-1, with 9 bases matching TRBD2. CDR1 is SNHLY, CDR2 FYNNEI, per germline. This CDR3 is 15 amino acids long. Trimming took 3 bases from V and 7 from J; bases not matched to a gene: 7. CDR3 protein: CASSERLAASNEQFF. As DNA, the CDR3 is TGTGCCAGCAGTGAGAGACTAGCGGCGTCTAATGAGCAGTTCTTC.

This clone occurred a few times. This sequence joins TRBV7-8 and TRBJ1-3; D perhaps matches TRBD1 (6 bases). This CDR3 is built from 15 residues. V dropped 3 bases and J dropped 0 bases, with 9 bases sitting between them. Germline V gene lookup returns CDR1 SGHVS and CDR2 FQNEAQ. The CDR3 region has the DNA TGTGCCAGCAGCTTTGGCAGGGGCTCTGGAAACACCATATATTTT. Translation: CASSFGRGSGNTIYF.

The chain joins TRBV6-6 to TRBJ2-3; D might be TRBD2 (6 bases). CDR3 length: 15 amino acids. Trimming took off 2 bases at V and 0 bases at J, with 9 bases between the two ends. From germline, CDR1 is MNHNY and CDR2 SVGAGI (reference sequence). The CDR3 bases are TGTGCCAGCAGTTACCTCGGGGGAAGCACAGATACGCAGTATTTT. Protein: CASSYLGGSTDTQYF.

The chain employs TRBV19 and TRBJ2-2; the D is unclear. Germline values: CDR1 LNHDA, CDR2 SQIVND (reference sequence). The CDR3 contains 20 residues. Trimming left V 4 bases short and J 4 bases short, with 28 bases between. This CDR3 is CASSSGSRQRPKTGTGELFF. The CDR3 DNA reads TGTGCCAGTAGTAGCGGCTCTCGGCAGAGACCCAAGACGGGCACCGGGGAGCTGTTTTTT.

The chain uses TRBV4-1 and TRBJ2-3; D is perhaps TRBD1 (5 bases). With 1 base removed from V and 1 base from J, the gap between germline ends came to 12 bases. Germline CDR1 is MGHRA and CDR2 is YSYEKL. The CDR3 runs to 16 residues. This chain's CDR3 is CASSQVIGAGTDTQYF. CDR3 nucleotides: TGCGCCAGCAGCCAAGTCATAGGGGCTGGCACAGATACGCAGTATTTT.

This sequence joins TRBV7-2 and TRBJ1-4; no clear D gene. The CDR3 totals 15 residues. The V and J ends lost 2 bases and 5 bases respectively, with 12 bases between them. CDR1 and CDR2 from the germline V gene are SGHTA and FQGNSA. The CDR3 nucleotides are TGTGCCAGCAGCTTACGGTGGGCTCACAATGAAAAACTGTTTTTT. This codes for CASSLRWAHNEKLFF. The whole variable domain, remainder taken from reference TRBV7-2 and TRBJ1-4, is GAGVSQSPSNKVTEKGKDVELRCDPISGHTALYWYRQSLGQGLEFLIYFQGNSAPDKSGLPSDRFSAERTGGSVSTLTIQRTQQEDSAVYLCASSLRWAHNEKLFFGSGTQLSVL.

This chain uses TRBV4-1 with TRBJ1-3; a weak D match, TRBD1 (5 bases). Trimming shortened V by 5 bases and J by 5 bases, and 10 bases separated the two germline ends. Per germline, CDR1 MGHRA and CDR2 YSYEKL. This CDR3 has 13 amino acids. The CDR3 is CASSSSDRNTIYF. CDR3 nucleotides: TGCGCCAGCAGCTCCTCGGACAGAAACACCATATATTTT.

This chain connects TRBV13 to TRBJ2-7; D perhaps matches TRBD1 (5 bases). Deletions cut 0 bases from V and 6 bases from J, with 12 bases between. The CDR3 spans 14 residues. Germline-derived CDR1 and CDR2 are PRHDT and FYEKMQ (reference sequence). The CDR3: CASSLGGPGFEQYF. CDR3 nucleotides: TGTGCCAGCAGCTTAGGGGGGCCAGGGTTCGAGCAGTACTTC.

In this sample, this clone turned up many times. This chain connects TRBV5-1 to TRBJ2-6; D ambiguous. This CDR3 contains 16 residues. V lost 0 bases and J lost 2, with 9 bases in between. Looked up from germline, CDR1 is SGHRS and CDR2 is YFSETQ. The CDR3 protein is CASSLDGTPGANVLTF. CDR3 DNA: TGCGCCAGCAGCTTGGATGGCACCCCTGGGGCCAACGTCCTGACTTTC.

The genes are TRBV27 and TRBJ2-1; 10 positions agree with TRBD2. V trimming: 1 base; J trimming: 9 bases; junction bases outside the gene matches: 6. The CDR3 extends over 15 amino acids. Germline V gene sequence: CDR1 MNHEY, CDR2 SMNVEV (reference sequence). In DNA form, the CDR3 reads TGTGCCAGCAGTTTATACGGGACTAGCGAGAGTGAGCAGTTCTTC. This encodes CASSLYGTSESEQFF.

As DNA, the CDR3 is TGTGCCATCAGTGGGGTCCCACAGGGGGGCTACGGCTACACCTTC. It is translated as CAISGVPQGGYGYTF. This chain connects TRBV10-3 to TRBJ1-2; TRBD1 matches at 8 bases. This CDR3 has 15 residues. Germline CDR1 ENHRY, CDR2 SYGVKD. After removal of 4 bases from V and 8 bases from J, the junction contained 12 bases not matched to a gene.

This rearrangement joins TRBV28 to TRBJ1-1, with D tentatively TRBD1 (5 bases). Between the trimmed V and J ends, which lost 6 bases and 7 bases, there was a span of 18 bases. CDR3 size: 14 residues. Germline V lookup: CDR1 MDHEN, CDR2 SYDVKM. For the CDR3, the DNA is TGTGCCAGCAGCGCCCCCGGGACTTATGGTGAAGCTTTCTTT. This translates into CASSAPGTYGEAFF.

This clone was observed a single time. The chain links TRBV28 to TRBJ2-3, with a weak D call TRBD2 (6 bases). Trimming removed 6 bases at V and 4 bases at J, with 17 bases between. The CDR3 runs 15 residues. Germline CDR1 is MDHEN and CDR2 is SYDVKM. CDR3 coding DNA: TGTGCCAGCAGACGAGCGGGCAGCCCCCCAGATACGCAGTATTTT. Translating gives CASRRAGSPPDTQYF.

V usage is TRBV5-6 and J usage is TRBJ1-1; D is possibly TRBD1 (6 bases). This CDR3 has 13 residues. CDR1 and CDR2 (germline): SGHDT, YYEEEE. V was pared by 3 bases and J by 8 bases, with 14 bases between. The CDR3 nucleotides are TGTGCCAGCAGCTCTGGGGGCGAGGGGGAAGCTTTCTTT. Translated: CASSSGGEGEAFF.

The rearrangement joins TRBV13 to TRBJ2-1, with TRBD2 identical over 10 bases. This CDR3 comprises 15 residues. V trimming: 2 bases; J trimming: 8 bases; junction bases outside the gene matches: 6. Germline-derived CDR1 and CDR2 are PRHDT and FYEKMQ (reference sequence). Here the CDR3 reads CASSLKRGGTDEQFF. The CDR3 bases are TGTGCCAGCAGCTTAAAGCGGGGGGGCACAGATGAGCAGTTCTTC. The full variable domain, in which reference TRBV13 and TRBJ2-1 provide the parts outside the CDR3, is AAGVIQSPRHLIKEKRETATLKCYPIPRHDTVYWYQQGPGQDPQFLISFYEKMQSDKGSIPDRFSAQQFSDYHSELNMSSLELGDSALYFCASSLKRGGTDEQFFGPGTRLTVL.

This chain links TRBV25-1 with TRBJ1-4; no clear D. V lost 2 bases and J 8 bases, leaving 12 bases between the germline ends. The CDR3 sequence is 14 residues long. Germline V gene data show CDR1 as MGHDK and CDR2 as SYGVNS. The CDR3 loop reads CASSETGSGEKLFF. DNA of the CDR3: TGTGCCAGCAGTGAAACCGGGTCTGGGGAAAAACTGTTTTTT. Full variable domain (remainder filled in from reference TRBV25-1 and TRBJ1-4): EADIYQTPRYLVIGTGKKITLECSQTMGHDKMYWYQQDPGMELHLIHYSYGVNSTEKGDLSSESTVSRIRTEHFPLTLESARPSHTSQYLCASSETGSGEKLFFGSGTQLSVL.

The chain recombines TRBV12-5 with TRBJ2-7; perhaps TRBD1 as D (5 bases). From germline, CDR1 is LGHNT and CDR2 FRNRAP. The CDR3 extends over 21 amino acids. Deletions cut 0 bases from V and 3 bases from J, with 30 bases between. CDR3 bases: TGTGCTAGTGGTTTGGTACTTCCCGGACAACGTAAGACCAGGCGTGGCTACGAGCAGTACTTC. Translation gives CASGLVLPGQRKTRRGYEQYF.

The rearrangement uses TRBV30 and TRBJ1-1; 11 positions match TRBD1. Germline lookup yields CDR1 GTSNPN and CDR2 SVGIG (reference sequence). Germline trimming cut 1 base from V and 7 bases from J; bases unmatched to any gene: 8. This CDR3 has 15 residues. The CDR3 loop is CAWSGPGQGVFEAFF. CDR3 nucleotides: TGTGCCTGGAGTGGTCCGGGACAGGGGGTGTTTGAAGCTTTCTTT.

V usage is TRBV5-6 and J usage is TRBJ1-1; D remains ambiguous. V was clipped by 1 base and J by 8 bases, with 9 bases between them. Germline V gene sequence: CDR1 SGHDT, CDR2 YYEEEE. The CDR3 sequence is 12 residues long. CDR3 protein: CASSLLFNEAFF. Written as DNA, the CDR3 is TGTGCCAGCAGCTTGCTATTCAACGAAGCTTTCTTT.

The chain recombines TRBV25-1 with TRBJ2-3; 11 positions match TRBD2. After removal of 3 bases from V and 5 bases from J, the junction contained 7 bases not matched to a gene. The CDR3 is 16 amino acids. From germline, CDR1 is MGHDK and CDR2 SYGVNS. The CDR3 region has the DNA TGTGCCAGCAGTGATTCACTAGCGGGAGCGATAGATACGCAGTATTTT. It is translated as CASSDSLAGAIDTQYF. The variable domain in full, with the rest retrieved from reference TRBV25-1 and TRBJ2-3, is EADIYQTPRYLVIGTGKKITLECSQTMGHDKMYWYQQDPGMELHLIHYSYGVNSTEKGDLSSESTVSRIRTEHFPLTLESARPSHTSQYLCASSDSLAGAIDTQYFGPGTRLTVL.

V usage is TRBV28 and J usage is TRBJ1-3; weak D call: TRBD1 (6 bases). Germline CDR1 is MDHEN and CDR2 is SYDVKM. The CDR3 sequence is 17 residues long. Trimming cost V 7 bases and J 0 bases, with 19 bases left between them. The CDR3 DNA follows: TGTGCCAGCACCCAAAGGGGGATTCGGGGCTCTGGAAACACCATATATTTT. Translated: CASTQRGIRGSGNTIYF.

This chain joins TRBV7-2 and TRBJ1-2; 7 nucleotides agree with TRBD1. J gave up 4 bases and V 6 bases, and 8 bases lay outside the gene matches. The CDR3 has 14 amino acids. CDR1 is SGHTA, CDR2 FQGNSA, per germline. The chain's CDR3 is CASSSTGAGYGYTF. The CDR3 DNA reads as TGTGCCAGCAGTTCAACAGGGGCGGGCTATGGCTACACCTTC.

This clone showed up just once. V and J are TRBV11-2 and TRBJ1-2; TRBD1 aligns across 9 bases. The CDR3 is 15 amino acids. Germline CDR1 SGHAT, CDR2 FQNNGV. Germline trimming cut 4 bases from V and 6 bases from J; bases unmatched to any gene: 9. For the CDR3, the DNA is TGTGCCAGCAGCTCCCGGACAGGGGCCCTTGATGGCTACACCTTC. Its protein product is CASSSRTGALDGYTF.

The chain is built from TRBV5-1 and TRBJ2-2; D unclear. V lost 0 bases, J lost 6 bases, and 9 bases lay in between. Germline CDR1 reads SGHRS; CDR2 reads YFSETQ. This CDR3 is built from 14 residues. The CDR3 DNA is TGCGCCAGCAGCTTGGAAGCTTTACCCGGGGAGCTGTTTTTT. The encoded protein is CASSLEALPGELFF.

In regard to this clone: This same CDR3 is encoded by further DNA sequences in the sample. The chain combines TRBV28 with TRBJ1-1; TRBD1 is a possible D gene (5 bases). The germline gives CDR1 MDHEN, CDR2 SYDVKM. Trimming took off 1 base at V and 5 bases at J, with 5 bases between the two ends. This CDR3 is 12 amino acids long. CDR3 protein: CASSLSGTEAFF. The CDR3 DNA reads as TGTGCCAGCAGTTTATCAGGGACTGAAGCTTTCTTT.

The V and J genes are TRBV5-5 and TRBJ2-7, with TRBD2 matching over 9 bases. Losses at the gene ends were 0 bases for V and 4 bases for J; bases not matched to a gene: 5. The CDR3 sequence is 15 residues long. Germline values: CDR1 SGHKS, CDR2 YYEKEE (reference sequence). The CDR3 bases are TGTGCCAGCAGCTTGGGTCTAGCGGGAATATACGAGCAGTACTTC. Translation gives CASSLGLAGIYEQYF.

The chain employs TRBV5-3 and TRBJ2-2, with a tentative D call TRBD2 (5 bases). TRBV5-3 is noted as an ORF with a role that remains uncertain. The CDR3 consists of 15 residues. Trimming shortened V by 2 bases and J by 5 bases, and 13 bases separated the two germline ends. The CDR3 coding sequence is TGTGCCAGAAGCTTTATAAGCGGTGAGACCGGGGAGCTGTTTTTT. Translated, it gives CARSFISGETGELFF.

This clone was detected ten times or more. The rearrangement uses TRBV4-3 and TRBJ2-3; 13 nucleotides align to TRBD2. The CDR3 sequence is 18 residues long. Germline CDR1 and CDR2: LGHNA and YSLEER. Trimming removed 0 bases from V and 5 bases from J; junction bases left unmatched: 8. This chain's CDR3 is CASSQELAGGRQGDTQYF. Written as DNA, the CDR3 is TGCGCCAGCAGCCAAGAACTAGCGGGGGGGCGGCAGGGAGATACGCAGTATTTT.